The clone carrying this TCR beta chain came up a few times. The antigen is undetermined. The data are from a study of human T cells and chemical hapten exposure. The study's findings and limits: Clustering by CDR3 similarity yielded significantly more large clusters from expanded TCRs than controls.

Individual cDNA molecules received unique molecular identifiers in the library. TCRdb ran MiXCR on the RACE reads and lists one entry per CDR3 protein. The sample includes tens of thousands of distinct CDR3 sequences, around an eighth seen only once; the top ten take about 5.7%. This CDR3 spans 12 amino acids. Deletions cut 3 bases from V and 4 bases from J, with 6 bases between. CDR1 and CDR2 (germline): DFQATT, SNEGSKA (reference sequence). Time point: pre-sensitization, week 0. Documented treatment: therapeutic diphenylcyclopropenone sensitization with weekly scalp DPC. Donation of samples came from alopecia patients who were 18 to 70 years old and suitable for DPC.

The TCR comes from a woman younger than 45 with alopecia areata. Some clones in this sample may be carry-over from other donors' samples. The starting material was whole blood, obtained in connection with sensitization to the hapten diphenylcyclopropenone (DPC). V gene TRBV20-1 combines with J gene TRBJ2-2; D is unresolved. The CDR3 loop reads CSASSATGELFF. The CDR3 DNA reads as TGCAGTGCTAGCTCGGCCACCGGGGAGCTGTTTTTT.